One and the same sample provided the 15 T cell receptor beta chains below, sequenced in a study of graft-versus-host responses after intestinal transplantation. Once graft tissue had been processed, intraepithelial and lamina propria lymphocytes were released. Clones were sequenced by immunoSEQ multiplex PCR, and TCRdb holds only the in-frame ones, with some missing. The sample carries approximately 15,000 clones, roughly two thirds recorded once. The source material was ileum tissue, sampled 650 to 700 days after intestinal transplantation. These receptors were obtained from a human patient who received an intestinal transplant, so some T cells may come from the graft donor.

The gene calls are TRBV19 and TRBJ2-1; 7 bases fit TRBD2. In germline, CDR1 is LNHDA, CDR2 SQIVND (reference sequence). Trimming took 2 bases from V and 8 from J; bases not matched to a gene: 0. The CDR3 spans 12 residues. CDR3 nucleotides: TGTGCCAGTAGTATACGGGGGGATGAGCAGTTCTTC. It yields the protein CASSIRGDEQFF.

This clone was seen a handful of times. The chain uses TRBV7-2 and TRBJ1-2, with a tentative D call TRBD1 (6 bases). Germline CDR1 SGHTA, CDR2 FQGNSA. Trimming shortened V by 5 bases and J by 8 bases, and 21 bases separated the two germline ends. This CDR3 has 15 amino acids. CDR3 loop: CASSPRRGGEQGYTF. In nucleotides, the CDR3 is TGTGCCAGCAGCCCTCGTCGAGGGGGGGAACAGGGCTACACCTTC.

The genes are TRBV5-6 and TRBJ1-1; D unclear. The CDR3 has 13 residues. Trimming removed 0 bases from V and 1 base from J, with 4 bases in between. In germline, CDR1 is SGHDT, CDR2 YYEEEE. This CDR3 is CASSLGGNTEAFF. Written as DNA, the CDR3 is TGTGCCAGCAGCTTGGGCGGGAACACTGAAGCTTTCTTT.

The V call is TRBV7-9, the J call TRBJ1-4; 11 nucleotides align to TRBD1. V trimming: 4 bases; J trimming: 7 bases; junction bases outside the gene matches: 14. The CDR3 is 18 amino acids. Germline values: CDR1 SEHNR, CDR2 FQNEAQ (reference sequence). CDR3 coding DNA: TGTGCCAGCAGCTCAATGGACAGGGGGCGCATTTTCGCTGAAAAACTGTTTTTT. This translates into CASSSMDRGRIFAEKLFF.

The chain uses TRBV9 and TRBJ2-7, with TRBD1 matching over 10 bases. V gave up 1 base and J gave up 3 bases; unmatched junction bases: 7. The CDR3 has 16 amino acids. Per germline, CDR1 SGDLS and CDR2 YYNGEE. The CDR3 DNA is TGTGCCAGCAGCGTAACCTCGGGACAGGGGAACTACGAGCAGTACTTC. Protein: CASSVTSGQGNYEQYF.

The V and J genes are TRBV11-3 and TRBJ1-5; the D gene is possibly TRBD1 (5 bases). Deletions cut 6 bases from V and 7 bases from J, with 13 bases between. CDR3 length: 13 residues. From germline, CDR1 is SGHNT and CDR2 YENEEA. The CDR3 loop reads CASSRGGNQPQHF. The CDR3 region has the DNA TGTGCCAGCAGTAGGGGTGGAAACCAGCCCCAGCATTTT.

The genes are TRBV6-5 and TRBJ2-5; TRBD1 aligns across 9 bases. The CDR3 spans 15 residues. Germline V lookup: CDR1 MNHEY, CDR2 SVGAGI. Trimming at V came to 3 bases and at J to 5 bases, leaving 7 bases not matched to a gene. CDR3 residues: CASSYSDRGLETQYF. The CDR3 coding sequence is TGTGCCAGCAGTTATTCGGACAGGGGACTGGAGACCCAGTACTTC.

This clone was detected a few times. The gene calls are TRBV29-1 and TRBJ1-1; D possibly corresponds to TRBD1 (6 bases). Trimming stripped 3 bases from V and 5 bases from J, with 10 bases between. Germline CDR1 is SQVTM and CDR2 is ANQGSEA. The CDR3 contains 12 residues. The CDR3 here is CSVDRGRTEAFF. The CDR3 DNA reads as TGCAGCGTTGACAGGGGAAGAACTGAAGCTTTCTTT. The whole variable domain, remainder taken from reference TRBV29-1 and TRBJ1-1, is SAVISQKPSRDICQRGTSLTIQCQVDSQVTMMFWYRQQPGQSLTLIATANQGSEATYESGFVIDKFPISRPNLTFSTLTVSNMSPEDSSIYLCSVDRGRTEAFFGQGTRLTVV.

The gene calls are TRBV9 and TRBJ2-3; 11 nucleotides match TRBD2. The CDR3 is made up of 16 amino acids. V trimming: 3 bases; J trimming: 6 bases; junction bases outside the gene matches: 9. Germline CDR1 SGDLS, CDR2 YYNGEE. The CDR3 reads CASSDGTSGSGDTQYF. The CDR3 bases are TGTGCCAGCAGCGACGGGACTAGCGGATCCGGGGATACGCAGTATTTT.

CDR3 loop: CASSYSTDTGELFF. In DNA, the CDR3 is TGTGCCAGCAGTTACTCGACAGACACCGGGGAGCTGTTTTTT. This chain uses TRBV6-5 with TRBJ2-2, with a weak D call TRBD1 (5 bases). The germline V gene has CDR1 MNHEY and CDR2 SVGAGI. V lost 0 bases to trimming and J lost 3 bases, with 5 bases between them. The CDR3 spans 14 residues.

On this clone itself: The junction shows a germline mismatch at one end, possibly a read error. The chain links TRBV5-5 to TRBJ2-2; TRBD2 might be the D (6 bases). The germline gives CDR1 SGHKS, CDR2 YYEKEE (reference sequence). The length of the CDR3 is 16 residues. The CDR3 nucleotides read TGTGCCAGCAGCTTGGGCCGGGACTGGTACACCGGGGAGCTGCTTTTT. This translates into CASSLGRDWYTGELLF.

This clone is a singleton in its sample. The chain couples TRBV6-4 to TRBJ2-3; no clear D gene. Germline CDR1 reads MRHNA; CDR2 reads SNTAGT. The V end lost 2 bases, the J end lost 3 bases, and 9 bases lay between the germline ends. There are 14 residues in the CDR3. The CDR3 reads CASSDGGGTDTQYF. CDR3 nucleotides: TGTGCCAGCAGTGACGGCGGTGGGACAGATACGCAGTATTTT.

The sample holds a few counts of this clone. The rearrangement uses TRBV7-8 and TRBJ2-3, with a tentative D call TRBD2 (5 bases). V lost 5 bases, J lost 7 bases, and 22 bases lay in between. The CDR3 spans 16 residues. Germline assignment: CDR1 SGHVS and CDR2 FQNEAQ. The CDR3 sequence is CASSEFTAATRNTQYF. DNA for the CDR3: TGTGCCAGCAGCGAGTTTACAGCGGCAACGAGAAATACGCAGTATTTT.

Written as DNA, the CDR3 is TGCGCCAGCAGCCTGAAACTCGAACCGGGGGAGCTGTTTTTT. Protein product: CASSLKLEPGELFF. The chain carries TRBV4-3 and TRBJ2-2; D is unresolved. The CDR3 covers 14 residues. CDR1 and CDR2 (germline): LGHNA, YSLEER. Trimming left V 4 bases short and J 8 bases short, with 14 bases between.

This clone ranks as medium-sized (0.01 to 0.1%). The CDR3 sequence is CASSLTTGANYGYTF. In nucleotides, the CDR3 is TGCGCCAGCAGCCTCACGACAGGGGCCAACTATGGCTACACCTTC. The chain has TRBV4-3 and TRBJ1-2, with 8 bases fitting TRBD1. J lost 2 bases, V lost 4 bases, and 6 bases had no gene match. There are 15 residues in the CDR3. CDR1 and CDR2 (germline): LGHNA, YSLEER.